This is a list of T cell receptor beta chains from one sample in a study of T-cell memory formation after mild COVID-19. Via MiXCR, TCRdb re-called the 5' RACE reads, giving one row per CDR3 protein. The sample lists under 200,000 distinct CDR3 sequences, about 28% occurring once. Sample: PBMCs or a T cell subset sorted from them (not recorded which). The receptors here all came from an adult woman who had mild COVID-19 (a few samples of this study predate the infection). Cell type and time point are not known. The conserved cysteine and the conserved F or W are not part of the CDR3 here.

V: TRBV7-9; J: TRBJ2-1; CDR3: ASPGFYNYNEQF
V: TRBV6-2/TRBV6-3; J: TRBJ1-5; CDR3: ASSYRGHQPQH
V: TRBV6-5; J: TRBJ2-2; CDR3: ASSYDPSRTGELF
V: TRBV6-6; J: TRBJ1-1; CDR3: ASSEQGNTEAF
V: TRBV11-3; J: TRBJ2-1; CDR3: ASSPRQGTYNEQF
V: TRBV5-1; J: TRBJ1-2; CDR3: ASSLDGTVYGYT
V: TRBV6-2/TRBV6-3; J: TRBJ2-5; CDR3: ASSPGLAGETQY
V: TRBV9; J: TRBJ2-3; CDR3: ASTEASGNPDTQY
V: TRBV20-1; J: TRBJ2-1; CDR3: SAIPTHYNEQF
V: TRBV5-1; J: TRBJ2-7; CDR3: ASSLEGTGHEQY
V: TRBV12-3/TRBV12-4; J: TRBJ1-2; CDR3: ASGQRVRDGYT
V: TRBV6-5; J: TRBJ2-1; CDR3: ASSYLMGRNNEQF
V: TRBV2; J: TRBJ2-3; CDR3: ASSAEVTPVNTQY
V: TRBV20-1; J: TRBJ2-7; CDR3: SARDLGTGHEQY
V: TRBV12-3/TRBV12-4; J: TRBJ2-1; CDR3: ASRQAPGLAHNEQF
V: TRBV6-2/TRBV6-3; J: TRBJ2-1; CDR3: ASTFLAGPYNEQF
V: TRBV4-2; J: TRBJ2-1; CDR3: ASSPYMTSGASYNEQF
V: TRBV7-3; J: TRBJ2-5; CDR3: ASSYGTGVGETQY
V: TRBV27; J: TRBJ2-3; CDR3: ASSLSAGAGADTQY
V: TRBV29-1; J: TRBJ1-2; CDR3: SVPARGTEYGYT
V: TRBV2; J: TRBJ2-1; CDR3: ASSELGSSYNEQF
V: TRBV7-6; J: TRBJ2-3; CDR3: ASSLELASPDTQY
V: TRBV29-1; J: TRBJ2-7; CDR3: SIQKKGAGEQY
V: TRBV18; J: TRBJ2-1; CDR3: ASSLGQGYEQF
V: TRBV24-1; J: TRBJ2-7; CDR3: ATSAGRASGSGEQY
V: TRBV15; J: TRBJ2-3; CDR3: ATSRGRGRGFLDTQY
V: TRBV18; J: TRBJ1-1; CDR3: ASSPALEKNTEAF
V: TRBV2; J: TRBJ1-2; CDR3: ASRTGDRFGGYT
V: TRBV11-3; J: TRBJ2-4; CDR3: ASSFWTGSPTGGSQGNIQY
V: TRBV5-1; J: TRBJ2-7; CDR3: ASSLESSGIDEQY